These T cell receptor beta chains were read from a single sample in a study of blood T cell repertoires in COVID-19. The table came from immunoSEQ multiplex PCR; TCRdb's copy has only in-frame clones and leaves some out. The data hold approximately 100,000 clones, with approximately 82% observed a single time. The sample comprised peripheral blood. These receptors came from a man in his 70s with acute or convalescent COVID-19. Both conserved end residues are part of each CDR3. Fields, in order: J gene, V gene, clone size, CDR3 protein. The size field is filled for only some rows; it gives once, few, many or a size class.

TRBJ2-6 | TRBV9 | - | CASSVTTGKGSGANVLTF
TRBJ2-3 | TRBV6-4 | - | CASSVLAGAADTQYF
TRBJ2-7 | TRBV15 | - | CATSRDPQGGEQYF
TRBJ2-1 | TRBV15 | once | CATSREWDSSYNEQFF
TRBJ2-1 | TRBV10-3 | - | CAISERGRAYNEQFF
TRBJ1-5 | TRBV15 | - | CATSRDAGTVNQPQHF
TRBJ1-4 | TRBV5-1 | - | CASSPTGAWEKLFF
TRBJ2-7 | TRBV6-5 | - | CASTPSVQVGEQYF
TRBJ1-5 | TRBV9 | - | CASSVGGNPNQPQHF
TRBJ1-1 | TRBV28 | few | CASSLGQGNTEAFF
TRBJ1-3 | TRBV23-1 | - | CASSQSGREGNTIYF
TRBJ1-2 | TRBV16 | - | CASSPPGGFRGGYTF
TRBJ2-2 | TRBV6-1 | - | CASSDEATGGGELFF
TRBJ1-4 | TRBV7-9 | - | CASSNTGLGIEKLFF
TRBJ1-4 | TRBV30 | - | CAWSITGPRNEKLFF
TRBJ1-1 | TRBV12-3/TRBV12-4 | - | CASSLRGNTEAFF
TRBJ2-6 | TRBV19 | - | CASSTTGSGANVLTF
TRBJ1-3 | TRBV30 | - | CAWSLQGNTIYF
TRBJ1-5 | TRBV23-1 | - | CASSQLGATWCNQPQHF
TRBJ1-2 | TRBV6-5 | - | CASSYRDRRRAGYTF
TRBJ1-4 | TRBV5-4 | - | CASSLARGQNEKLFF
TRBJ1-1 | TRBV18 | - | CASSPREAVNTEAFF
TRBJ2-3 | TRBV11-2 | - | CASSLGPSGATDTQYF
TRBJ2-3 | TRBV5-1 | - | CASSEVAGGGTDTQYF
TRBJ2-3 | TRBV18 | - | CASSPRTGGSTDTQYF
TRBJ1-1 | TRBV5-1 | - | CASSLTGSSTEAFF
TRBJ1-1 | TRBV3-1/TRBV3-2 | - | CASSLRGLEAFF
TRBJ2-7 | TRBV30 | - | CAWKGTSGRAGYEQYF
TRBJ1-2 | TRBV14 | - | CASSQAGTEYGYTF
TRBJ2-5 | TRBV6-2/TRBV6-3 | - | CASSSISGRDETQYF
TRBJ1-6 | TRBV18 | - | CASSPGTGVTSPLHF
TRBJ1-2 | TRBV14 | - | CASSQDPSSYGYTF
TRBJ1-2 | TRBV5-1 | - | CASSLVVDRGNGYTF
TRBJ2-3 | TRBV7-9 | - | CASSPQERGWGTDTQYF
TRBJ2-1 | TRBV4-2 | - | CASSQDTYSVYEQFF
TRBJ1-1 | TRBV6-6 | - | CASSYVPGTVNTEAFF
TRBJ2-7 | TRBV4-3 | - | CASSQDLRQGDEQYF
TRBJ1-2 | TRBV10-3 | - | CAISDGDRMHGYTF
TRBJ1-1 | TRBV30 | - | CAWMGNTARGAEAFF
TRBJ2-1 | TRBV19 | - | CASSIGLSGRYGNEQFF
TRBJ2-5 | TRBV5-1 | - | CASSFGSTDPETQYF
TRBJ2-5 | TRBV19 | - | CATRPRGAGETQYF
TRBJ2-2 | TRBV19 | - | CATRMEFNTGELFF
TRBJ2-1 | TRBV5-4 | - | CASSRDYSSYNEQFF
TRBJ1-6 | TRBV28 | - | CASSLNSLSSYNSPLHF
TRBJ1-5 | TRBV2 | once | CASNLAGDSNQPQHF
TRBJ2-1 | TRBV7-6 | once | CASSRTSLAGSNEQFF
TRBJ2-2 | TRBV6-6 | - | CASSYSTGKNTGELFF
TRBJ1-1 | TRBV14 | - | CASSQNWGPLPAFF
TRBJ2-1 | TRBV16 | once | CASSPRGYNEQFF
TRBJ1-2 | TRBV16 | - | CASSQSWGDRGHGYTF
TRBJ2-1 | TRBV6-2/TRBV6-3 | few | CASSPFAGSDTEQFF
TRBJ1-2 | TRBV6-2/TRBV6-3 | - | CASSTLGVANYGYTF
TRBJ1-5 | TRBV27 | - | CASSSWTGGAWSNQPQHF
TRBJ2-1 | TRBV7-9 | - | CASSPAGLPLNEQFF